This T cell receptor beta chain appears in the sequencing data of a study of T cell repertoires in cytomegalovirus infection. Points from the study as a whole: What dominated the ex vivo response were HLA-C-restricted CMV-specific TCR beta clonotypes.

TCRdb itself ran the reads through MiXCR, one entry per CDR3 protein. Of some 920,000 distinct CDR3 sequences in the sample, around a third are singletons; the top ten hold over 11%. Turning to this clonotype: Its antigen is not known.

Trimming stripped 5 bases from V and 4 bases from J, with 15 bases between. This CDR3 comprises 15 residues. Germline CDR1 MNHEY, CDR2 SMNVEV (reference sequence). The receptor was derived from a human donor in good health (CMV status not recorded). Some clones in this sample may be carry-over from other donors' samples. The specimen was cultured CD8+ T cells from PBMCs, collected from culture after CMV antigen stimulation. V usage is TRBV27 and J usage is TRBJ2-1, with TRBD1 as a possible D gene (5 bases). This CDR3 is CASSQGFGAYNEQFF. CDR3 DNA: TGTGCCAGCAGTCAAGGGTTTGGGGCGTACAATGAGCAGTTCTTC.